This passage covers 15 T cell receptor beta chains from one sample sequenced in a study of T-cell memory formation after mild COVID-19 (dated by TCRdb to the early 2020s). Libraries were made using 5' RACE. The listed sequencing device is Illumina NovaSeq 6000. TCRdb's own reprocessing of the public reads used fastp at Q25 and MiXCR and kept productive beta chains. Each entry is one CDR3 protein sequence, shown with its most common DNA and genes. Within this sample are 200,000 or so distinct CDR3 sequences, with roughly 16% of them counted one time only. The ten largest account for just over 2% of the sample. Specimen: PBMCs or a T cell subset sorted from them (not recorded which). The source is an adult woman who had mild COVID-19 (a few samples of this study predate the infection). The sample titles of this study are shuffled in the database, so cell type and time point are left out; the donor was told from shared clones.

This clonotype was observed a few times. This chain joins TRBV7-8 and TRBJ2-5; D remains ambiguous. Germline V gives CDR1 SGHVS, CDR2 FQNEAQ. Trimming stripped 3 bases from V and 4 bases from J, with 6 bases between. The CDR3 sequence is 12 residues long. CDR3 coding DNA: TGTGCCAGCAGCTTCAACAGAGAGACCCAGTACTTC. It yields the protein CASSFNRETQYF.

This clonotype was counted between two and nine times. The rearrangement links TRBV7-6 to TRBJ2-1; 10 bases line up with TRBD2. V trimming: 2 bases; J trimming: 3 bases; junction bases outside the gene matches: 4. CDR1 SGHVS and CDR2 FNYEAQ come from the germline V gene. There are 16 residues in the CDR3. CDR3 protein: CASSLPSGGNYNEQFF. The CDR3 DNA reads as TGTGCCAGCAGCTTACCTAGCGGGGGCAACTACAATGAGCAGTTCTTC.

The chain employs TRBV7-9 and TRBJ2-3; weak D call: TRBD1 (5 bases). The germline gives CDR1 SEHNR, CDR2 FQNEAQ (reference sequence). The CDR3 has 13 amino acids. Trimming shortened V by 4 bases and J by 3 bases, and 8 bases separated the two germline ends. The CDR3 DNA reads TGTGCCAGCAGCTCAGGGATGACAGATACGCAGTATTTT. It translates to CASSSGMTDTQYF.

This clonotype turned up a few times. This chain uses TRBV2 with TRBJ2-7; D gene ambiguous. CDR1 SNHLY and CDR2 FYNNEI come from the germline V gene. The length of the CDR3 is 12 residues. Trimming shortened V by 7 bases and J by 3 bases, and 10 bases separated the two germline ends. CDR3 region: CASNGGYYEQYF. CDR3 in DNA: TGTGCCAGCAACGGCGGATACTACGAGCAGTACTTC.

The chain has TRBV5-1 and TRBJ2-7; D is possibly TRBD2 (6 bases). CDR1 SGHRS and CDR2 YFSETQ come from the germline V gene. Deletions cut 4 bases from V and 6 bases from J, with 14 bases between. This CDR3 comprises 13 residues. The CDR3 DNA reads as TGCGCCAGCAGCACGGGAGCGCGCTCCGAGCAGTACTTC. The encoded protein is CASSTGARSEQYF.

The chain combines TRBV7-9 with TRBJ2-1; possibly TRBD1 for D (6 bases). The CDR3 is 14 amino acids. V was trimmed by 3 bases and J by 8 bases, leaving 14 bases between them. The germline V gene encodes CDR1 SEHNR and CDR2 FQNEAQ (reference sequence). CDR3 coding DNA: TGTGCCAGCAGCTTTCGACAGGTGGGCGATGAGCAGTTCTTC. Translated, it gives CASSFRQVGDEQFF. The variable domain in full, with the rest retrieved from reference TRBV7-9 and TRBJ2-1, is DTGVSQNPRHKITKRGQNVTFRCDPISEHNRLYWYRQTLGQGPEFLTYFQNEAQLEKSRLLSDRFSAERPKGSFSTLEIQRTEQGDSAMYLCASSFRQVGDEQFFGPGTRLTVL.

This clonotype was picked up a small number of times. The genes are TRBV20-1 and TRBJ2-1; a weak D match, TRBD2 (6 bases). In germline, CDR1 is DFQATT, CDR2 SNEGSKA (reference sequence). V lost 2 bases to trimming and J lost 3 bases, with 11 bases between them. The CDR3 is made up of 14 amino acids. The CDR3 region has the DNA TGCAGTGCTAGAACCGGGAGTCTCTACAATGAGCAGTTCTTC. Translated: CSARTGSLYNEQFF.

The V call is TRBV7-2, the J call TRBJ1-3, with D unclear. Per germline, CDR1 SGHTA and CDR2 FQGNSA. Trimming shortened V by 9 bases and J by 0 bases, and 15 bases separated the two germline ends. There are 15 residues in the CDR3. CDR3 sequence reads: CASVEDGHSGNTIYF. The CDR3 DNA reads as TGTGCCAGTGTGGAGGACGGCCACTCTGGAAACACCATATATTTT.

This clonotype was seen more than once but under ten times. The chain employs TRBV12-3 or TRBV12-4 and TRBJ1-1; D is possibly TRBD1 (6 bases). The V and J ends lost 3 bases and 4 bases respectively, with 12 bases between them. This CDR3 comprises 14 residues. CDR3 coding DNA: TGTGCCAGCAGTTTTCAGGGGACCACCACTGAAGCTTTCTTT. Encoded protein: CASSFQGTTTEAFF.

This chain connects TRBV24-1 to TRBJ2-2; no clear D. With 1 base removed from V and 8 bases from J, the gap between germline ends came to 13 bases. Germline V gene lookup returns CDR1 KGHDR and CDR2 SFDVKD. This CDR3 spans 15 amino acids. CDR3 loop: CATSDFYSPSGELFF. The CDR3 DNA is TGTGCCACCAGTGATTTCTACAGCCCTTCAGGGGAGCTGTTTTTT.

This chain links TRBV5-1 with TRBJ2-1; 7 bases map to TRBD1. This CDR3 spans 16 amino acids. Germline V gene lookup returns CDR1 SGHRS and CDR2 YFSETQ. Trimming removed 9 bases from V and 5 bases from J; junction bases left unmatched: 17. CDR3 DNA: TGCGCCACCTCCCCCGACAGGGCTGCGGGTAACAATGAGCAGTTCTTC. Amino acids: CATSPDRAAGNNEQFF.

This clonotype turned up a few times. The chain employs TRBV7-9 and TRBJ2-5; 7 bases fit TRBD1. This CDR3 is built from 14 residues. Unmatched junction bases numbered 4, after V lost 5 bases and J lost 1 base. Looked up from germline, CDR1 is SEHNR and CDR2 is FQNEAQ (reference sequence). The CDR3 DNA follows: TGTGCCAGCAGCCCGGGACAGTCCCAAGAGACCCAGTACTTC. Translated, it gives CASSPGQSQETQYF.

The gene calls are TRBV3-1 and TRBJ2-7; D is uncertain. This CDR3 contains 12 residues. V lost 2 bases to trimming and J lost 4 bases, with 6 bases between them. Germline CDR1 LGHDT, CDR2 YNNKEL (reference sequence). CDR3 protein: CASSQSRYEQYF. DNA of the CDR3: TGTGCCAGCAGCCAAAGCAGGTACGAGCAGTACTTC.

This chain links TRBV25-1 with TRBJ2-1; D is perhaps TRBD1 (6 bases). Per germline, CDR1 MGHDK and CDR2 SYGVNS. Trimming took 4 bases from V and 7 from J, leaving 11 bases between them. This CDR3 is built from 13 residues. DNA of the CDR3: TGTGCCAGCAGTGGCCTCAGGGGAAATGAGCAGTTCTTC. Translating gives CASSGLRGNEQFF.

The chain employs TRBV20-1 and TRBJ2-5; D is perhaps TRBD2 (5 bases). Trimming took off 4 bases at V and 0 bases at J, with 15 bases between the two ends. This CDR3 contains 15 residues. In germline, CDR1 is DFQATT, CDR2 SNEGSKA (reference sequence). The DNA of the CDR3 is TGCAGTGCTAACCCCTTGGCGGGTTACCAAGAGACCCAGTACTTC. Translated, it gives CSANPLAGYQETQYF.